The clone carrying this T cell receptor beta chain is deemed medium-sized. As yet, its antigen is unknown. The data derive from a study of cytomegalovirus exposure and HLA in healthy donors. Overall study findings and caveats: Later analysis identified several of the most significant clusters that appeared linked to common viral pathogens. The HLA-A and HLA-B alleles of most subjects were reportedly predicted accurately from TCR beta sequences.

Primers: 60 Vbeta forward and 13 Jbeta reverse. Profiled with immunoSEQ multiplex PCR; TCRdb holds only in-frame clones, not every one. This sample yields around 70,000 clones, of which about three quarters are seen a single time; around an eighth belongs to the top ten. There were likely unrecorded immune exposures, though donors were nominally healthy when sampled. In germline, CDR1 is SEHNR, CDR2 FQNEAQ (reference sequence). The ends lost 8 bases at V and 3 bases at J; junction bases unmatched: 6. CDR3 length: 14 residues. The V call is TRBV7-9, the J call TRBJ2-2; the match to TRBD1 covers 7 bases. Sequenced: PBMCs. This clonotype was obtained from a male donor in good health and CMV-seropositive. CDR3 sequence reads: CASSADRDTGELFF. The CDR3 DNA reads as TGTGCCAGCTCCGCTGACAGGGACACCGGGGAGCTGTTTTTT.